The clone carrying this T cell receptor beta chain was counted a few times. This sample is part of a study of identical twins. The V end was cut by 4 bases, the J end by 4 bases, with 17 bases between. The CDR3 length is 16 residues. Germline V lookup: CDR1 SGHRS, CDR2 YFSETQ. TCRdb re-called the 5' RACE reads through MiXCR, storing one row per CDR3 protein. In the table there are about 240,000 distinct CDR3 sequences, about 10% of which are singletons. V is TRBV5-1 and J is TRBJ2-2; D may be TRBD2 (6 bases). This receptor was obtained from a man aged 50-60 years in good health. Input material: memory T cells sorted from blood. CDR3 loop: CASSLRASEGTGELFF. The CDR3 nucleotides are TGCGCCAGCAGCCTCCGGGCTAGCGAGGGCACCGGGGAGCTGTTTTTT.